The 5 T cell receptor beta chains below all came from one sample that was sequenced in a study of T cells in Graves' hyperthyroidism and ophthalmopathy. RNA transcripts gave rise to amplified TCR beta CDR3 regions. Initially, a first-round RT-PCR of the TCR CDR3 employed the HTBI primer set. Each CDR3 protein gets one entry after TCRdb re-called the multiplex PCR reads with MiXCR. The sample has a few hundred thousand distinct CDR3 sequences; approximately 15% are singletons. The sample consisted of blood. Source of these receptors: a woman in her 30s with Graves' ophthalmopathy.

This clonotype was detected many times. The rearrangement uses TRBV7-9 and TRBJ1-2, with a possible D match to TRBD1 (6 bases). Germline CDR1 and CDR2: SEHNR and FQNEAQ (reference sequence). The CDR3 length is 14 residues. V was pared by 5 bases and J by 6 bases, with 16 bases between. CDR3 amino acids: CASSPRGSSHGYTF. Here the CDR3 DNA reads TGTGCCAGCAGCCCCAGGGGTTCAAGCCATGGCTACACCTTC.

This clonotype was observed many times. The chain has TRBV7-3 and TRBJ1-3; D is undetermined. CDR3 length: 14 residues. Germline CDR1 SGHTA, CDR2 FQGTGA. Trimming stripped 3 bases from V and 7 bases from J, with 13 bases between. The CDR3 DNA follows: TGTGCCAGCAGCTTCCCAAGTCGGGTCAACACCATATATTTT. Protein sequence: CASSFPSRVNTIYF. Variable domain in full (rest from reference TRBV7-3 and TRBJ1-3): GAGVSQTPSNKVTEKGKYVELRCDPISGHTALYWYRQSLGQGPEFLIYFQGTGAADDSGLPNDRFFAVRPEGSVSTLKIQRTERGDSAVYLCASSFPSRVNTIYFGEGSWLTVV.

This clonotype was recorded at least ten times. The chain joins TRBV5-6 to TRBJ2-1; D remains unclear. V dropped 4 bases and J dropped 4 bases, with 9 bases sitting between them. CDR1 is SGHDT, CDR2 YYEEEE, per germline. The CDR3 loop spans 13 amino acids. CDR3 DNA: TGTGCCAGCAGCCGTGACATATACAATGAGCAGTTCTTC. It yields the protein CASSRDIYNEQFF.

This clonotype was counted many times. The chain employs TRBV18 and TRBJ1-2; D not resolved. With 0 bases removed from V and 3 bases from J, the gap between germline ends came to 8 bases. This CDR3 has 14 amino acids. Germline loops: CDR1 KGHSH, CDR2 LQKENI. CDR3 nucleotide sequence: TGTGCCAGCTCACCACCAGGGATTGACTATGGCTACACCTTC. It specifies CASSPPGIDYGYTF.

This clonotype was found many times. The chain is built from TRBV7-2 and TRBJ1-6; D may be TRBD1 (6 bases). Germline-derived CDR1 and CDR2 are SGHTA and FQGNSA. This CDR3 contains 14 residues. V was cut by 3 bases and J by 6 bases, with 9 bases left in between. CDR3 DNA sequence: TGTGCCAGCAGCTTTCAGGGGCCTAATTCACCCCTCCACTTT. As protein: CASSFQGPNSPLHF.